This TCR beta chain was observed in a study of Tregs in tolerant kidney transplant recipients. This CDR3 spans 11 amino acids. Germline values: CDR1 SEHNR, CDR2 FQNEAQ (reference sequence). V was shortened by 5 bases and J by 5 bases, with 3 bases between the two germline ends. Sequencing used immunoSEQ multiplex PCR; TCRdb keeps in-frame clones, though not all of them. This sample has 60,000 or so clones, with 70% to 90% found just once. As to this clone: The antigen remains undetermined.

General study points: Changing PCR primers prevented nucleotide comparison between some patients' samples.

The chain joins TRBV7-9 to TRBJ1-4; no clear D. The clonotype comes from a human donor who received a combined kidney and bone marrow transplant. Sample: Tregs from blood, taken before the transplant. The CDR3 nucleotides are TGTGCCAGCAGCCCAAATGAAAAACTGTTTTTT. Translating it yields CASSPNEKLFF.